Below are 16 T cell receptor beta chains sequenced from a single sample in a study of cytomegalovirus exposure and HLA in healthy donors. PCR amplification relied on 60 Vbeta primers (plus 13 Jbeta primers). Data came from immunoSEQ multiplex PCR; TCRdb stores just in-frame clones and leaves some out. Of approximately 170,000 clones listed, roughly 85% were seen once; the top ten hold about 2.5%. Sequenced sample: PBMCs. These receptors were taken from a man aged 25 to 40 in good health and CMV-seropositive.

J is TRBJ1-3 and V is TRBV29-1; no clear D gene. The CDR3 is 13 residues long. Germline CDR1 and CDR2: SQVTM and ANQGSEA. The V end was cut by 6 bases, the J end by 0 bases, with 9 bases between. The CDR3 DNA reads as TGCAGCGTGGAACGGGACTCTGGAAACACCATATATTTT. Protein: CSVERDSGNTIYF.

The rearrangement uses TRBV7-6 and TRBJ2-7; D may be TRBD1 (5 bases). Trimming cost V 5 bases and J 5 bases, with 10 bases left between them. The CDR3 is 12 residues long. The V gene's germline CDR1 is SGHVS and CDR2 FNYEAQ. CDR3 in amino acids: CASSESGHEQYF. CDR3 sequence (DNA): TGTGCCAGCAGCGAGTCAGGGCACGAGCAGTACTTC.

This chain joins TRBV6-6 and TRBJ2-7; 9 bases fit TRBD1. Per germline, CDR1 MNHNY and CDR2 SVGAGI (reference sequence). Losses at the gene ends were 5 bases for V and 2 bases for J; bases not matched to a gene: 4. The CDR3 runs to 14 residues. In nucleotides, the CDR3 is TGTGCCAGCAGTGGAACAGGGGGCACCTACGAGCAGTACTTC. Protein: CASSGTGGTYEQYF.

The rearrangement uses TRBV18 and TRBJ1-2; D perhaps matches TRBD1 (5 bases). V was shortened by 0 bases and J by 2 bases, with 13 bases between the two germline ends. Germline loops: CDR1 KGHSH, CDR2 LQKENI. The CDR3 is made up of 16 amino acids. The CDR3 bases are TGTGCCAGCTCACCACCTAACCGACAGAGAAACTATGGCTACACCTTC. It yields the protein CASSPPNRQRNYGYTF. The entire variable domain, with the rest obtained from reference TRBV18 and TRBJ1-2, is as follows: NAGVMQNPRHLVRRRGQEARLRCSPMKGHSHVYWYRQLPEEGLKFMVYLQKENIIDESGMPKERFSAEFPKEGPSILRIQQVVRGDSAAYFCASSPPNRQRNYGYTFGSGTRLTVV.

The gene calls are TRBV5-4 and TRBJ1-6; TRBD1 matches at 7 bases. Trimming took 4 bases from V and 6 from J; bases not matched to a gene: 10. The germline CDR1 and CDR2 sequences are SGHNT and YYREEE (reference sequence). The CDR3 totals 16 residues. The CDR3 nucleotides are TGTGCCAGCAGCCCCGTGGCCGGGACAGTTAATTCACCCCTCCACTTT. Amino acid sequence: CASSPVAGTVNSPLHF.

V and J are TRBV5-5 and TRBJ2-3; D possibly corresponds to TRBD2 (6 bases). Per germline, CDR1 SGHKS and CDR2 YYEKEE (reference sequence). Trimming took off 4 bases at V and 5 bases at J, with 14 bases between the two ends. The CDR3 contains 14 residues. The CDR3 region has the DNA TGTGCCAGCAGCGCCGACGGGCGGGGAGATACGCAGTATTTT. It is translated as CASSADGRGDTQYF.

This sequence joins TRBV6-5 and TRBJ2-1; possible D gene TRBD2, 6 bases. The CDR3 totals 14 residues. Per germline, CDR1 MNHEY and CDR2 SVGAGI. The V end was cut by 5 bases, the J end by 2 bases, with 10 bases between. The CDR3 coding sequence is TGTGCCAGCAGTATAGCGGCGACCTACAATGAGCAGTTCTTC. Its translation is CASSIAATYNEQFF.

The chain joins TRBV18 to TRBJ2-1, with 7 bases fitting TRBD1. CDR1 is KGHSH, CDR2 LQKENI, per germline. J was trimmed by 1 base and V by 3 bases; bases with no gene match: 3. This CDR3 comprises 15 residues. The DNA for the CDR3 is TGTGCCAGCTCACCCGACAGGGTGTCCTACAATGAGCAGTTCTTC. Amino acids: CASSPDRVSYNEQFF.

This rearrangement joins TRBV2 to TRBJ2-7; TRBD1 might be the D (5 bases). The V gene lost 6 bases and the J gene lost 0 bases, with 9 bases spanning the gap. Germline CDR1 and CDR2: SNHLY and FYNNEI. The length of the CDR3 is 13 residues. The CDR3 sequence is CASSTDTSYEQYF. The CDR3 bases are TGTGCCAGCAGCACGGACACCTCCTACGAGCAGTACTTC.

The V gene is TRBV6-6, the J gene TRBJ2-3; 11 bases fit TRBD1. V lost 5 bases, J lost 4 bases, and 2 bases stayed unmatched. The CDR3 has 14 residues. The germline gives CDR1 MNHNY, CDR2 SVGAGI (reference sequence). The CDR3, as DNA: TGTGCCAGCAGTAGGACAGGGGGCCCAGATACGCAGTATTTT. Its protein product is CASSRTGGPDTQYF.

The rearrangement links TRBV7-3 to TRBJ2-2; weak D call: TRBD2 (7 bases). The CDR3 loop spans 14 amino acids. Germline values: CDR1 SGHTA, CDR2 FQGTGA. Trimming removed 5 bases at V and 6 bases at J, with 13 bases between. The CDR3 DNA is TGTGCCAGCAGCCCCCCCGGGGGGCCCGGGGAGCTGTTTTTT. Its protein is CASSPPGGPGELFF.

The CDR3 DNA follows: TGTGCCAGCGGAGAGAGGCCCAGCTCCTACAATGAGCAGTTCTTC. The encoded protein is CASGERPSSYNEQFF. V usage is TRBV4-2 and J usage is TRBJ2-1; no clear D. CDR3 size: 15 residues. V lost 8 bases and J 0 bases, leaving 14 bases between the germline ends. Germline-derived CDR1 and CDR2 are LGHNA and YNFKEQ.

The chain has TRBV7-9 and TRBJ2-6, with TRBD1 identical over 8 bases. The CDR3 runs to 15 residues. Germline values: CDR1 SEHNR, CDR2 FQNEAQ (reference sequence). V trimming: 4 bases; J trimming: 3 bases; junction bases outside the gene matches: 2. In DNA, the CDR3 is TGTGCCAGCAGCTGGACAGGGTATGGGGCCAACGTCCTGACTTTC. It yields the protein CASSWTGYGANVLTF.

This clone was seen a handful of times. The chain recombines TRBV5-1 with TRBJ2-6; TRBD2 might be the D (6 bases). The CDR3 totals 15 residues. From germline, CDR1 is SGHRS and CDR2 YFSETQ. Trimming took off 4 bases at V and 1 base at J, with 9 bases between the two ends. The CDR3 DNA follows: TGCGCCAGCAGCGCAGGGACTTCTGGGGCCAACGTCCTGACTTTC. It encodes CASSAGTSGANVLTF.

This chain links TRBV19 with TRBJ2-1; D unclear. The CDR3 has 12 amino acids. The V gene's germline CDR1 is LNHDA and CDR2 SQIVND (reference sequence). Trimming shortened V by 0 bases and J by 8 bases, and 5 bases separated the two germline ends. As DNA, the CDR3 is TGTGCCAGTAGTATAGACGACTATGAGCAGTTCTTC. Translating gives CASSIDDYEQFF.

The chain links TRBV30 to TRBJ2-1; 8 bases fit TRBD2. Unmatched junction bases numbered 6, after V lost 2 bases and J lost 9 bases. Germline values: CDR1 GTSNPN, CDR2 SVGIG (reference sequence). The CDR3 is 13 residues long. Here the CDR3 DNA reads TGTGCCTGGAGTATCGGGACTAGGGGTGAGCAGTTCTTC. Amino acids: CAWSIGTRGEQFF.